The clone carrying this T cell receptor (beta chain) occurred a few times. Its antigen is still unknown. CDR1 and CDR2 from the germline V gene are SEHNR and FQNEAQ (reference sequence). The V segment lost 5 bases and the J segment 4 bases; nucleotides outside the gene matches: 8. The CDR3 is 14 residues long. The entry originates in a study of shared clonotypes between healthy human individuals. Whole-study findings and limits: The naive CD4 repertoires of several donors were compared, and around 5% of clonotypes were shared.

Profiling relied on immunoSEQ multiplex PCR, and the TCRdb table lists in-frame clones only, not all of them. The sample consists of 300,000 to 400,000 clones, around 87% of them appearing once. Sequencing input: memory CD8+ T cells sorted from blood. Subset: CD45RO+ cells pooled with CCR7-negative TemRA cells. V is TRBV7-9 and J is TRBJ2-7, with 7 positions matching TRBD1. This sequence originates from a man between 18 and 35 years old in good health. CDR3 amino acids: CASSPNRGEYEQYF. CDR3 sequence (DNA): TGTGCCAGCAGCCCGAACAGGGGAGAATACGAGCAGTACTTC.